Following are 9 T cell receptor beta chains from one sample sequenced in a study of memory CD4+ T cells and cytomegalovirus serostatus. Using immunoSEQ multiplex PCR, the repertoire was profiled, and TCRdb retains in-frame clones only, with some absent. The table records tens of thousands of clones, more than 65% of them present only once. Single viable CD3+CD4+CD8-CD45RO+ cells were sorted as the memory CD4+ T cells. The source material was memory CD4+ T cells from blood. The receptors stem from an adult in good health and CMV-seronegative. Some clones in this sample may be carry-over from other donors' samples.

V and J are TRBV9 and TRBJ2-3; D gene unclear. The CDR3 length is 10 residues. Germline V gene lookup returns CDR1 SGDLS and CDR2 YYNGEE. Between the trimmed V and J ends, which lost 0 bases and 10 bases, there was a span of 3 bases. CDR3 amino acids: CASSVGPQYF. CDR3 nucleotides: TGTGCCAGCAGCGTAGGACCGCAGTATTTT.

The chain recombines TRBV11-2 with TRBJ2-7; D is ambiguous. The CDR3 spans 11 residues. The germline gives CDR1 SGHAT, CDR2 FQNNGV. Trimming removed 2 bases from V and 8 bases from J, with 7 bases in between. CDR3 DNA: TGTGCCAGCAGCTTAACGCCTAAGCAGTACTTC. Translating gives CASSLTPKQYF.

The rearrangement links TRBV28 to TRBJ1-1, with D perhaps TRBD1 (6 bases). This CDR3 has 16 amino acids. The V end was cut by 7 bases, the J end by 4 bases, with 22 bases between. Germline CDR1 is MDHEN and CDR2 is SYDVKM. DNA for the CDR3: TGTGCCAGCAATCCGCAGGGGAGGACCTGGGGCACTGAAGCTTTCTTT. This translates into CASNPQGRTWGTEAFF.

The gene calls are TRBV11-2 and TRBJ2-2, with 7 positions matching TRBD2. The CDR3 extends over 15 amino acids. Looked up from germline, CDR1 is SGHAT and CDR2 is FQNNGV. The V and J ends lost 5 bases and 4 bases, in that order; junction bases with no gene match: 7. The CDR3 region is CASSARLALTGELFF. The CDR3 DNA sequence: TGTGCCAGCAGCGCCCGACTAGCCCTCACCGGGGAGCTGTTTTTT.

The chain couples TRBV2 to TRBJ1-3; D call uncertain. Germline V lookup: CDR1 SNHLY, CDR2 FYNNEI. Trimming took 6 bases from V and 0 from J, leaving 12 bases between them. This CDR3 comprises 15 residues. This CDR3 is CASSGRDRSGNTIYF. The CDR3 DNA is TGTGCCAGCAGCGGCCGGGATCGCTCTGGAAACACCATATATTTT. The full variable domain, rest sourced from reference TRBV2 and TRBJ1-3, is EPEVTQTPSHQVTQMGQEVILRCVPISNHLYFYWYRQILGQKVEFLVSFYNNEISEKSEIFDDQFSVERPDGSNFTLKIRSTKLEDSAMYFCASSGRDRSGNTIYFGEGSWLTVV.

The rearrangement uses TRBV7-9 and TRBJ1-1, with D perhaps TRBD1 (6 bases). Germline CDR1 SEHNR, CDR2 FQNEAQ (reference sequence). The CDR3 loop spans 13 amino acids. V lost 5 bases and J lost 5, with 12 bases in between. The CDR3 reads CASSLTGSTEAFF. The DNA for the CDR3 is TGTGCCAGCAGCCTCACAGGGTCAACTGAAGCTTTCTTT. The full variable domain, its missing parts supplied by reference TRBV7-9 and TRBJ1-1, is DTGVSQNPRHKITKRGQNVTFRCDPISEHNRLYWYRQTLGQGPEFLTYFQNEAQLEKSRLLSDRFSAERPKGSFSTLEIQRTEQGDSAMYLCASSLTGSTEAFFGQGTRLTVV.

V and J are TRBV18 and TRBJ2-5, with 14 bases aligning to TRBD2. CDR1 and CDR2 from the germline V gene are KGHSH and LQKENI. The CDR3 extends over 16 amino acids. Unmatched junction bases numbered 7, after V lost 5 bases and J lost 5 bases. CDR3 bases: TGTGCCAGCTCATCGACTAGCGGGAGGGCCATGGAGACCCAGTACTTC. Translation: CASSSTSGRAMETQYF.

As DNA, the CDR3 is TGTGCCAGCAGAGGGACTAGGGGGTCAGATACGCAGTATTTT. Translated: CASRGTRGSDTQYF. The rearrangement joins TRBV28 to TRBJ2-3; TRBD2 matches 8 bases. CDR3 length equals 14 residues. V was pared by 6 bases and J by 4 bases, with 6 bases of the junction left unmatched. In germline, CDR1 is MDHEN, CDR2 SYDVKM.

This clone was picked up a small number of times. The rearrangement uses TRBV5-6 and TRBJ2-7; 8 bases are a match to TRBD2. V trimming: 2 bases; J trimming: 3 bases; junction bases outside the gene matches: 7. Germline assignment: CDR1 SGHDT and CDR2 YYEEEE. This CDR3 spans 15 amino acids. The CDR3 sequence: CASSLKGLVGYEQYF. Written as DNA, the CDR3 is TGTGCCAGCAGCTTAAAGGGACTAGTTGGCTACGAGCAGTACTTC.